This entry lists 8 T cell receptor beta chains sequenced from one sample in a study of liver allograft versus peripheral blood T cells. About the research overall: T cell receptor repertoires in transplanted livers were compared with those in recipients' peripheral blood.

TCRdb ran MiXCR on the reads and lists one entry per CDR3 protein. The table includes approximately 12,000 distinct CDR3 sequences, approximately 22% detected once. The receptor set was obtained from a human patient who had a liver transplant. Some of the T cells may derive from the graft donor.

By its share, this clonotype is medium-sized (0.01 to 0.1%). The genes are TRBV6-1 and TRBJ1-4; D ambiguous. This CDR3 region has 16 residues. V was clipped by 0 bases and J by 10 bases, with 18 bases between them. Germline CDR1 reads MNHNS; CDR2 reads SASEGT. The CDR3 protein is CASSEAIGVQMTKLFF. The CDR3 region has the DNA TGTGCCAGCAGTGAAGCGATAGGAGTCCAGATGACAAAACTGTTTTTT.

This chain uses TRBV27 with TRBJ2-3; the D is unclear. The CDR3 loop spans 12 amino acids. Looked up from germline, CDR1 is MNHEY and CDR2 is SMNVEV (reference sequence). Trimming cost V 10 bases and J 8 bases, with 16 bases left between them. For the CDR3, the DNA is TGTGCCACCGAGGCTCACTGGGCTACGCAGTATTTT. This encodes CATEAHWATQYF.

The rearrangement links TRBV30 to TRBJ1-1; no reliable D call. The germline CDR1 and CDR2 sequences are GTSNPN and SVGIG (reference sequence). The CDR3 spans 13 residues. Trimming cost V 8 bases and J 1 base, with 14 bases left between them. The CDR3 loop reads CASSLTGNTEAFF. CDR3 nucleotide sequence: TGTGCCAGCAGCTTAACCGGGAACACTGAAGCTTTCTTT.

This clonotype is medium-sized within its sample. CDR3 in DNA: TGTGCCAGCAGTTACGGGCCACAGGCAAGTGGGAGCTCCTATAATTCACCCCTCCACTTT. Translated: CASSYGPQASGSSYNSPLHF. This chain joins TRBV6-2 or TRBV6-3 and TRBJ1-6, with a possible D match to TRBD1 (5 bases). This CDR3 spans 20 amino acids. Trimming stripped 2 bases from V and 0 bases from J, with 20 bases between. Germline values: CDR1 MNHEY, CDR2 SVGEGT.

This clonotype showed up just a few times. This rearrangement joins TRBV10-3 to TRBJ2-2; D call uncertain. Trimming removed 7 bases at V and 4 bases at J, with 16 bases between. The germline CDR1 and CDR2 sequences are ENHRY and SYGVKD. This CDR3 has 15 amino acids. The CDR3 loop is CAIKESTVLTGELFF. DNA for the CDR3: TGTGCCATCAAGGAGTCTACAGTCCTCACCGGGGAGCTGTTTTTT.

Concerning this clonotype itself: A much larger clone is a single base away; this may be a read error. DNA for the CDR3: TGTGCCAGCTGTTCAACCCGGGCAGCTGAAGCTTTCTTT. As protein: CASCSTRAAEAFF. This rearrangement joins TRBV27 to TRBJ1-1; D is unresolved. The length of the CDR3 is 13 residues. CDR1 and CDR2 (germline): MNHEY, SMNVEV (reference sequence). Trimming removed 8 bases at V and 6 bases at J, with 16 bases between.

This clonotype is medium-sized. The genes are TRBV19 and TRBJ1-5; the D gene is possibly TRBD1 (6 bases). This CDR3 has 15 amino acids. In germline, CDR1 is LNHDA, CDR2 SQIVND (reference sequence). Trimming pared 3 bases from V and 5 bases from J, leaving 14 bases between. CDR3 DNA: TGTGCCAGTAGTATTGAGGCCAGGGGACATCAGCCCCAGCATTTT. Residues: CASSIEARGHQPQHF.

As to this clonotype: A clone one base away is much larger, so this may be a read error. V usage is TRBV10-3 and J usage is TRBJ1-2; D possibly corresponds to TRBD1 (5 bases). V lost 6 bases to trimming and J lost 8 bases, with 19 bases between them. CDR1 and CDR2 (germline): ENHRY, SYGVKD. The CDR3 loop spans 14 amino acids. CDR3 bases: TGTGCCATCAGGGACCGTGGGGCTCCCGGGGGCTACACCTTC. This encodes CAIRDRGAPGGYTF.